This TCR beta chain came from a study of vaccination and CD4 T cells after COVID-19. The Oncomine TCR Beta short-read assay was what sequenced the DNA obtained from cultured CD4+ T cells. TCRdb fed the PCR reads into MiXCR, producing one record per CDR3 protein. The sample includes about 14,000 distinct CDR3 sequences, about 60% of them seen just once. This clonotype was detected only a few times. Its antigen remains unknown. This CDR3 spans 17 amino acids. CDR1 DFQATT and CDR2 SNEGSKA come from the germline V gene (reference sequence). Trimming cost V 2 bases and J 0 bases, with 14 bases left between them. Specified treatment: approximately 9-day PBMC culture with coronavirus spike peptide pools or control peptides (ViraFEST assay).

The chain combines TRBV20-1 with TRBJ1-6; D gene uncertain. This sequence originates from a human donor who had recovered from COVID-19. The sequencing sample was made of CD4+ T cells from blood, cultured in vitro. Here the CDR3 reads CSARKGRLSSYNSPLHF. The CDR3 nucleotides are TGCAGTGCTAGAAAGGGCAGACTTAGCTCCTATAATTCACCCCTCCACTTT.